This T cell receptor (beta chain) came from a study of response to subunit inactivated influenza vaccine. Study-wide points: Every seasonal influenza vaccination brings in few new T cells, the authors suggested.

The CDR3 loop spans 13 amino acids. From germline, CDR1 is DFQATT and CDR2 SNEGSKA (reference sequence). V shed 8 bases, J shed 4 bases, and the junction held 8 bases outside the gene matches. In the case of this clonotype: Its specificity is not known.

One entry per CDR3 protein results from TCRdb running MiXCR on the RT-PCR reads. The sample shows a few hundred thousand distinct CDR3 sequences, 20% to 25% of them seen only once. The material was PBMCs from blood, obtained roughly 20 months after vaccination. This sequence joins TRBV20-1 and TRBJ1-5; 7 nucleotides agree with TRBD1. The receptor's source is a man aged 50-75 years who received an inactivated influenza vaccine. The CDR3 region has the DNA TGCAGTACCGAAACAGGGGCAAATCAGCCCCAGCATTTT. Protein product: CSTETGANQPQHF.